Listed below are T cell receptor beta chains from one sample, sequenced in a study of T cell repertoires in cytomegalovirus infection. TCRdb analysed the reads with MiXCR anew, one entry per CDR3 protein. The table lists hundreds of thousands of distinct CDR3 sequences, around 24% of them singletons. Sample: CD8+ T cells from PBMCs. The receptors derive from a human donor in good health (CMV status not recorded). Some clones in this sample may be carry-over from other donors' samples. Both conserved end residues are part of each CDR3. Fields, in order: V gene, clone size, CDR3 length, J gene, CDR3 protein. Where a row states a size, it is once, few, many or the class of an expanded clone; other rows omit it.

V gene: TRBV9
clone size: few
CDR3 length: 14
J gene: TRBJ1-1
CDR3 protein: CASLEMKRNTEAFF

V gene: TRBV28
clone size: NA
CDR3 length: 16
J gene: TRBJ1-1
CDR3 protein: CASSLRDRGLNTEAFF

V gene: TRBV7-9
clone size: NA
CDR3 length: 14
J gene: TRBJ1-5
CDR3 protein: CASSFPGRDQPQHF

V gene: TRBV2
clone size: NA
CDR3 length: 13
J gene: TRBJ2-3
CDR3 protein: CASSEAPPDTQYF

V gene: TRBV29-1
clone size: NA
CDR3 length: 13
J gene: TRBJ2-1
CDR3 protein: CSVSGGGYNEQFF

V gene: TRBV28
clone size: many
CDR3 length: 14
J gene: TRBJ1-4
CDR3 protein: CASSLIGANEKLFF

V gene: TRBV27
clone size: NA
CDR3 length: 14
J gene: TRBJ2-1
CDR3 protein: CASSLDSGYNEQFF

V gene: TRBV14
clone size: few
CDR3 length: 15
J gene: TRBJ2-1
CDR3 protein: CASSQWRGEHNEQFF

V gene: TRBV27
clone size: NA
CDR3 length: 14
J gene: TRBJ1-1
CDR3 protein: CASSLLAAGTEAFF

V gene: TRBV19
clone size: NA
CDR3 length: 14
J gene: TRBJ1-5
CDR3 protein: CASEQGVFNQPQHF

V gene: TRBV7-8
clone size: NA
CDR3 length: 16
J gene: TRBJ1-4
CDR3 protein: CASSLGQGAVNEKLFF

V gene: TRBV4-1
clone size: few
CDR3 length: 14
J gene: TRBJ2-5
CDR3 protein: CASSQVGGRETQYF

V gene: TRBV4-2
clone size: many
CDR3 length: 14
J gene: TRBJ1-1
CDR3 protein: CASSQGLRNTEAFF

V gene: TRBV6-2/TRBV6-3
clone size: many
CDR3 length: 16
J gene: TRBJ2-1
CDR3 protein: CASSYPTELWDNEQFF

V gene: TRBV7-6
clone size: many
CDR3 length: 16
J gene: TRBJ2-6
CDR3 protein: CASSTYINPGANVLTF

V gene: TRBV9
clone size: many
CDR3 length: 10
J gene: TRBJ2-1
CDR3 protein: CASSGNEQFF

V gene: TRBV2
clone size: few
CDR3 length: 16
J gene: TRBJ2-1
CDR3 protein: CASSEGSDFSYNEQFF

V gene: TRBV10-3
clone size: few
CDR3 length: 12
J gene: TRBJ1-2
CDR3 protein: CAILVGGGGYTF

V gene: TRBV7-9
clone size: many
CDR3 length: 11
J gene: TRBJ1-1
CDR3 protein: CASSLNSEAFF

V gene: TRBV6-5
clone size: many
CDR3 length: 17
J gene: TRBJ2-1
CDR3 protein: CASSYSPRVTGVNEQFF

V gene: TRBV29-1
clone size: NA
CDR3 length: 12
J gene: TRBJ2-2
CDR3 protein: CSVPGSSGELFF

V gene: TRBV7-9
clone size: few
CDR3 length: 17
J gene: TRBJ2-2
CDR3 protein: CASCPFPDRLNTGELFF

V gene: TRBV20-1
clone size: few
CDR3 length: 15
J gene: TRBJ1-2
CDR3 protein: CSAIPDRERDYGYTF

V gene: TRBV5-5
clone size: many
CDR3 length: 20
J gene: TRBJ2-6
CDR3 protein: CASTTLQGQGPFSGANVLTF

V gene: TRBV6-1
clone size: NA
CDR3 length: 15
J gene: TRBJ1-4
CDR3 protein: CASSYVGQGYEKLFF

V gene: TRBV6-1
clone size: NA
CDR3 length: 15
J gene: TRBJ2-7
CDR3 protein: CASSGTNGVFYEQYF

V gene: TRBV7-2
clone size: many
CDR3 length: 14
J gene: TRBJ2-7
CDR3 protein: CASSLWTGGYEQYF

V gene: TRBV29-1
clone size: many
CDR3 length: 13
J gene: TRBJ1-5
CDR3 protein: CSVEQGYNQPQHF

V gene: TRBV5-1
clone size: NA
CDR3 length: 15
J gene: TRBJ2-3
CDR3 protein: CASSDGTGDTDTQYF

V gene: TRBV28
clone size: many
CDR3 length: 15
J gene: TRBJ2-5
CDR3 protein: CASSLYTSYQETQYF

V gene: TRBV28
clone size: NA
CDR3 length: 15
J gene: TRBJ1-5
CDR3 protein: CASSGVEYSNQPQHF

V gene: TRBV5-1
clone size: few
CDR3 length: 15
J gene: TRBJ2-1
CDR3 protein: CASSFPGGDYNEQFF

V gene: TRBV29-1
clone size: few
CDR3 length: 13
J gene: TRBJ2-1
CDR3 protein: CSGDGSSYNEQFF

V gene: TRBV13
clone size: NA
CDR3 length: 15
J gene: TRBJ1-5
CDR3 protein: CASSITGGSNQPQHF

V gene: TRBV28
clone size: NA
CDR3 length: 17
J gene: TRBJ1-6
CDR3 protein: CASSLTSRSSYNSPLHF

V gene: TRBV12-3/TRBV12-4
clone size: many
CDR3 length: 13
J gene: TRBJ1-4
CDR3 protein: CASSLALKGKLFF

V gene: TRBV7-3
clone size: NA
CDR3 length: 16
J gene: TRBJ2-1
CDR3 protein: CASRLTGQGAYNEQFF

V gene: TRBV5-1
clone size: NA
CDR3 length: 15
J gene: TRBJ1-5
CDR3 protein: CASSFVPGGHQPQHF

V gene: TRBV25-1
clone size: many
CDR3 length: 16
J gene: TRBJ2-5
CDR3 protein: CASSELSSGGPETQYF

V gene: TRBV19
clone size: NA
CDR3 length: 16
J gene: TRBJ2-3
CDR3 protein: CVSRATSGAITDTQYF

V gene: TRBV28
clone size: few
CDR3 length: 15
J gene: TRBJ1-1
CDR3 protein: CASSPHGQGATEAFF

V gene: TRBV10-3
clone size: NA
CDR3 length: 13
J gene: TRBJ1-5
CDR3 protein: CAISEGTGQPQHF

V gene: TRBV7-9
clone size: many
CDR3 length: 15
J gene: TRBJ2-1
CDR3 protein: CASRTEGFAYNEQFF

V gene: TRBV7-2
clone size: many
CDR3 length: 18
J gene: TRBJ2-3
CDR3 protein: CASSLVPAGATSTDTQYF

V gene: TRBV7-2
clone size: many
CDR3 length: 13
J gene: TRBJ2-1
CDR3 protein: CASTSLAGNEQFF

V gene: TRBV2
clone size: few
CDR3 length: 18
J gene: TRBJ1-5
CDR3 protein: CASREQGVSLASDQPQHF

V gene: TRBV9
clone size: NA
CDR3 length: 15
J gene: TRBJ2-5
CDR3 protein: CASSVAGTQQETQYF

V gene: TRBV11-2
clone size: few
CDR3 length: 14
J gene: TRBJ2-2
CDR3 protein: CASSFAGPGGELFF